Below are 6 T cell receptor beta chains sequenced from a single sample in a study of CD8 T cells in Susac syndrome. RNA totalling roughly 0.5 to 1 ug underwent reverse transcription with random hexamers. TCRdb processed the immunoSEQ multiplex PCR reads anew with MiXCR; each CDR3 protein has one entry. The sample includes about 170,000 distinct CDR3 sequences, roughly 95% of them seen just once. The sample comprised CD4+ T cells from PBMCs. The receptors shown here come from a human donor with Susac syndrome.

The chain carries TRBV3-1 and TRBJ1-2; D may be TRBD1 (5 bases). CDR1 and CDR2 (germline): LGHDT, YNNKEL (reference sequence). The CDR3 covers 15 residues. The V end was cut by 4 bases, the J end by 0 bases, with 12 bases between. CDR3 in amino acids: CASSPPGPANYGYTF. The CDR3, as DNA: TGTGCCAGCAGCCCCCCGGGACCAGCTAACTATGGCTACACCTTC.

This rearrangement joins TRBV28 to TRBJ2-7, with 8 bases fitting TRBD2. There are 15 residues in the CDR3. Germline V gene lookup returns CDR1 MDHEN and CDR2 SYDVKM. The ends lost 7 bases at V and 7 bases at J; junction bases unmatched: 15. Here the CDR3 reads CASTNDRTSPGEQYF. CDR3 bases: TGTGCCAGCACCAACGACCGGACTAGCCCCGGGGAGCAGTACTTC.

This sequence joins TRBV12-3 or TRBV12-4 and TRBJ2-1; 7 bases map to TRBD1. V trimming: 5 bases; J trimming: 5 bases; junction bases outside the gene matches: 9. The CDR3 totals 15 residues. CDR3 amino acids: CASSQGDRFHNEQFF. CDR3 sequence (DNA): TGTGCCAGCAGTCAGGGGGACCGTTTCCACAATGAGCAGTTCTTC.

The chain joins TRBV12-3 or TRBV12-4 to TRBJ2-2, with 7 bases fitting TRBD2. The CDR3 is made up of 14 amino acids. V shed 3 bases, J shed 6 bases, and the junction held 4 bases outside the gene matches. The CDR3 loop is CASSLTRESGELFF. For the CDR3, the DNA is TGTGCCAGCAGTTTGACGCGGGAGTCCGGGGAGCTGTTTTTT.

The chain recombines TRBV18 with TRBJ1-2; unclear D gene. Germline-derived CDR1 and CDR2 are KGHSH and LQKENI. The CDR3 has 15 residues. V lost 2 bases, J lost 3 bases, and 13 bases lay in between. DNA of the CDR3: TGTGCCAGCTCACCATTCACAGATTGGTACTATGGCTACACCTTC. Protein: CASSPFTDWYYGYTF.

The V gene is TRBV5-1, the J gene TRBJ2-7, with D hard to call. Germline loops: CDR1 SGHRS, CDR2 YFSETQ. V dropped 5 bases and J dropped 3 bases, with 12 bases sitting between them. The CDR3 loop spans 13 amino acids. CDR3 protein: CASRSDGFYEQYF. In nucleotides, the CDR3 is TGCGCCAGCAGGTCCGACGGATTCTACGAGCAGTACTTC.